This T cell receptor (delta chain) was sequenced during a study of gamma-delta T cells after stem cell transplantation. CDR3 size: 26 residues. Germline loops: CDR1 TSWWSYY, CDR2 QGS. This clone was picked up a small number of times. Relative to the germline gene, one junction end is altered; a read error may explain this. TCRdb called clones from the RT-PCR reads again using CATT. The profile shows about 1,400 delta-chain clones, 13% of them singletons. V is TRDV1 and J is TRDJ1; D may correspond to TRDD2 or TRDD3 (6 bases each). The specimen was gamma-delta T cells. The origin of this receptor is a human donor. It is not recorded whose cells these are; they may come from a transplant donor. The CDR3, as DNA: TGTGCTCTTGGGGAACTTTTCCTCTCCTACGTTAAAGCCAAAGCCGGGGGGAGGGGGAACACCGATAAACCCATCTTT. Amino acids: CALGELFLSYVKAKAGGRGNTDKPIF.